This TCR beta chain originates from a study of response to subunit inactivated influenza vaccine. Study-level points and caveats: A suggestion made by the authors is that each seasonal influenza vaccination recruits few new T cells.

About this clonotype: Its cognate antigen is unknown. A read error may account for a junction end that differs from germline.

TCRdb re-called the RT-PCR reads through MiXCR, storing one row per CDR3 protein. The repertoire holds 540,000 or so distinct CDR3 sequences, with over 10% as singletons. CDR3 length: 15 amino acids. The material sequenced was PBMCs from blood, taken about 40 days after vaccination. The clonotype was recovered from a man aged 45-65 years who received an inactivated influenza vaccine. The chain links TRBV12-3 or TRBV12-4 to TRBJ2-7; D unresolved. Written as DNA, the CDR3 is TGTGCCAGCAGTTTACTTTTAGGGTCATCCTTCGAGCAGTACTTC. Its translation is CASSLLLGSSFEQYF.